This T cell receptor (beta chain) was found in a study of shared T cell receptors in the human thymus. Produced via immunoSEQ multiplex PCR; TCRdb's table is partial and in-frame only. The sample has hundreds of thousands of clones; 75% to 85% are singletons. This clone was seen once. The CDR3 loop spans 14 amino acids. V was clipped by 5 bases and J by 5 bases; unmatched bases: 5. CDR1 is SGHAT, CDR2 FQNNGV, per germline. Separately, the same data were catalogued under a study of human thymus T cells. That source notes: Surgeons resected thymus tissue during corrective heart surgery.

The rearrangement joins TRBV11-2 to TRBJ2-7; 11 bases fit TRBD2. The sequence derives from a boy in the first two years of life with a congenital heart defect. The sequenced material came from thymocytes. The CDR3 here is CASSPTSGRHEQYF. DNA for the CDR3: TGTGCCAGCAGCCCTACTAGCGGGAGACACGAGCAGTACTTC. Combining the CDR3 with reference TRBV11-2 and TRBJ2-7 gives the whole variable domain EAGVAQSPRYKIIEKRQSVAFWCNPISGHATLYWYQQILGQGPKLLIQFQNNGVVDDSQLPKDRFSAERLKGVDSTLKIQPAKLEDSAVYLCASSPTSGRHEQYFGPGTRLTVT.